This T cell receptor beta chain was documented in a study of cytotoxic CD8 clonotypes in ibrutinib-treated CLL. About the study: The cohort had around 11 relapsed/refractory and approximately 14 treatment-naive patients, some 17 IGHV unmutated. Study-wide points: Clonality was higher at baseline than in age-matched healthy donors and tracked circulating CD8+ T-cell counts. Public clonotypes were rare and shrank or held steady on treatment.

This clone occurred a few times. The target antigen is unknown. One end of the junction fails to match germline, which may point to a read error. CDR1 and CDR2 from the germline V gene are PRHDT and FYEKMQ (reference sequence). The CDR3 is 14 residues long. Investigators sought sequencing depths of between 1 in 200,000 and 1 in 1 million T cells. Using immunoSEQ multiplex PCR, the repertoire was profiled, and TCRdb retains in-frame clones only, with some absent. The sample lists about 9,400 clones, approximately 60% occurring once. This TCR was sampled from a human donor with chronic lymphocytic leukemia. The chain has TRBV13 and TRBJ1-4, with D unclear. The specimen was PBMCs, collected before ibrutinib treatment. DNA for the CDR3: TGTGCCAGCAGCATAGGAGGGTTTGCGGTAAAACTGTTTTTT. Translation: CASSIGGFAVKLFF. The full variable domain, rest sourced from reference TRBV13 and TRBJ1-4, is AAGVIQSPRHLIKEKRETATLKCYPIPRHDTVYWYQQGPGQDPQFLISFYEKMQSDKGSIPDRFSAQQFSDYHSELNMSSLELGDSALYFCASSIGGFAVKLFFGSGTQLSVL.